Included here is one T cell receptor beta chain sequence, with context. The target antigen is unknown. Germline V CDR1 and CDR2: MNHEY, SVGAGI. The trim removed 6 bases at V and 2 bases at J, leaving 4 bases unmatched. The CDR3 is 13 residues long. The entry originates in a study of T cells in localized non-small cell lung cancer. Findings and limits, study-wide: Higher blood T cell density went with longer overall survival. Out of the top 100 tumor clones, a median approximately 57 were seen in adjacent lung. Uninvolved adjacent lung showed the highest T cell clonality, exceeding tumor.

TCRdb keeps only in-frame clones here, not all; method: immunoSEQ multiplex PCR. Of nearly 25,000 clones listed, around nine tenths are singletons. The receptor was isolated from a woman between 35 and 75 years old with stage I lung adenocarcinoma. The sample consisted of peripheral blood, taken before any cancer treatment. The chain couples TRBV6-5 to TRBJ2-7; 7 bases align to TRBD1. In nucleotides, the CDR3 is TGTGCCAGCAGAAGGACAGGAACCTACGAGCAGTACTTC. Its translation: CASRRTGTYEQYF.